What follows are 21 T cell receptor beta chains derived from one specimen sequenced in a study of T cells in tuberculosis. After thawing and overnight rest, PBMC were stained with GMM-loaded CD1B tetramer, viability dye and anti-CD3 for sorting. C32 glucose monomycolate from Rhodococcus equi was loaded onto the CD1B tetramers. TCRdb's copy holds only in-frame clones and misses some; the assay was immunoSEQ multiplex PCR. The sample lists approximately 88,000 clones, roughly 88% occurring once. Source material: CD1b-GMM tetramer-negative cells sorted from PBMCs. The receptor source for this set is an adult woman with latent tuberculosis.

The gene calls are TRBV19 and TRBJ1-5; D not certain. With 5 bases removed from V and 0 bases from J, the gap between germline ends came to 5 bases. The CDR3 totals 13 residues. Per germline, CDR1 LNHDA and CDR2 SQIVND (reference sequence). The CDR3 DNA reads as TGTGCCAGTAGTCAGTATAGCAATCAGCCCCAGCATTTT. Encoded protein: CASSQYSNQPQHF.

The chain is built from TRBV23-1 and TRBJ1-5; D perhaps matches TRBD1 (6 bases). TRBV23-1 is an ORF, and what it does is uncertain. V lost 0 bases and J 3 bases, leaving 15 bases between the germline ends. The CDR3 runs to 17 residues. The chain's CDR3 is CASSQSGPHRVNQPQHF. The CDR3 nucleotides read TGCGCCAGCAGTCAATCGGGGCCCCACAGGGTCAATCAGCCCCAGCATTTT.

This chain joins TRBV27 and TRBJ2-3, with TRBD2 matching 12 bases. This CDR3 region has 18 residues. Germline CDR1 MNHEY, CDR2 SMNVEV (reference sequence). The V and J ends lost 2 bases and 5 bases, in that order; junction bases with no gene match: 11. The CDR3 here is CASSLRPSGGAGVDTQYF. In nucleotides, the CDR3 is TGTGCCAGCAGTTTAAGGCCTAGCGGGGGGGCCGGGGTAGATACGCAGTATTTT.

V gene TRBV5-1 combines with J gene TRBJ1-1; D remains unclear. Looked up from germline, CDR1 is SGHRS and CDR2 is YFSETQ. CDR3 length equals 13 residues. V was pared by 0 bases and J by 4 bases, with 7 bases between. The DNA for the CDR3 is TGCGCCAGCAGCTTGGTTGGCTCCACTGAAGCTTTCTTT. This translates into CASSLVGSTEAFF.

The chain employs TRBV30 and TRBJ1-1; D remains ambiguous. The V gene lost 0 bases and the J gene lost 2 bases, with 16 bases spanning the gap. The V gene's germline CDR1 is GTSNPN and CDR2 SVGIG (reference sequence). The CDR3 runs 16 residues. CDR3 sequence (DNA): TGTGCCTGGAGTGTAATCCCCAGCCAGCGAAACACTGAAGCTTTCTTT. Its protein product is CAWSVIPSQRNTEAFF. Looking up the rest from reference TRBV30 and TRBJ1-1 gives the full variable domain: SQTIHQWPATLVQPVGSPLSLECTVEGTSNPNLYWYRQAAGRGLQLLFYSVGIGQISSEVPQNLSASRPQDRQFILSSKKLLLSDSGFYLCAWSVIPSQRNTEAFFGQGTRLTVV.

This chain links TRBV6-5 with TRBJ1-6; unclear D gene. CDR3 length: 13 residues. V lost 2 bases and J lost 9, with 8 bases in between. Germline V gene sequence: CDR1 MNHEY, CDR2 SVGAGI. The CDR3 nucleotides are TGTGCCAGCAGTTACGGAGGCAGTTCACCCCTCCACTTT. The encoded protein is CASSYGGSSPLHF.

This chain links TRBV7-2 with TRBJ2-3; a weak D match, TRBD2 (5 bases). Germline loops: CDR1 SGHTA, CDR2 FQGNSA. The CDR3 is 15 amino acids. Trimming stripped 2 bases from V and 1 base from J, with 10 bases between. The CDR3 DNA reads TGTGCCAGCAGCTTATACGGGGAACGCACAGATACGCAGTATTTT. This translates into CASSLYGERTDTQYF.

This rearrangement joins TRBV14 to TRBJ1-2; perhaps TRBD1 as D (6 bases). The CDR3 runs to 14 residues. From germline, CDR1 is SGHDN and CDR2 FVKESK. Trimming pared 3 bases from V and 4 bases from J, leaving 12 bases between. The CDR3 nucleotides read TGTGCCAGCAGCCAGTCGGGGGGCCTCTATGGCTACACCTTC. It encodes CASSQSGGLYGYTF.

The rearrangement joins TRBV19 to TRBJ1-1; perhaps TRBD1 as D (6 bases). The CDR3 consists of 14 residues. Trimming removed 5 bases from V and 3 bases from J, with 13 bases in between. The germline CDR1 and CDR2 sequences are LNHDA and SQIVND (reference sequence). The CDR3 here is CASSPRTVYTEAFF. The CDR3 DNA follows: TGTGCCAGTAGTCCTCGGACAGTTTACACTGAAGCTTTCTTT. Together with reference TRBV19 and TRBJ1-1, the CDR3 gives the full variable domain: DGGITQSPKYLFRKEGQNVTLSCEQNLNHDAMYWYRQDPGQGLRLIYYSQIVNDFQKGDIAEGYSVSREKKESFPLTVTSAQKNPTAFYLCASSPRTVYTEAFFGQGTRLTVV.

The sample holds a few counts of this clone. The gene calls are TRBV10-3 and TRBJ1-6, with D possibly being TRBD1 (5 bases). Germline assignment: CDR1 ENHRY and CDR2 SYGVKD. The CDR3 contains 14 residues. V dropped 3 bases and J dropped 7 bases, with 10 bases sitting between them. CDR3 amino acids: CAISDRGGNSPLHF. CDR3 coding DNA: TGTGCCATCAGTGATAGGGGTGGCAATTCACCCCTCCACTTT.

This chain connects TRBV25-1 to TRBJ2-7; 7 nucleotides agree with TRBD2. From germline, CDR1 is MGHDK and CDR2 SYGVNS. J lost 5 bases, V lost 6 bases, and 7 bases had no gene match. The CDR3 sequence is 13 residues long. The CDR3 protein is CASRTGEGDEQYV. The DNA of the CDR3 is TGTGCCAGCAGGACCGGGGAGGGAGACGAGCAGTACGTC.

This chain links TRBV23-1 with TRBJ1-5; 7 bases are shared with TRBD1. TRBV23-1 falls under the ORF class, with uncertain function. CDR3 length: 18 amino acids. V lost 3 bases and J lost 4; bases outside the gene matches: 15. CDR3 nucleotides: TGCGCCAGCAGTCACACAAGAGAGAGACAGGGCTTTAATCAGCCCCAGCATTTT. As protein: CASSHTRERQGFNQPQHF.

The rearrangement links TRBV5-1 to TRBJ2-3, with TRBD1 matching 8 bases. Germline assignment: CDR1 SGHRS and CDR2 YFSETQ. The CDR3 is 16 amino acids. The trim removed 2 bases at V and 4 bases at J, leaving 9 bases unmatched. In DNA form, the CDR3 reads TGCGCCAGCAGCTTAGAGACAGGGGCGAGGGCAGATACGCAGTATTTT. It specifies CASSLETGARADTQYF.

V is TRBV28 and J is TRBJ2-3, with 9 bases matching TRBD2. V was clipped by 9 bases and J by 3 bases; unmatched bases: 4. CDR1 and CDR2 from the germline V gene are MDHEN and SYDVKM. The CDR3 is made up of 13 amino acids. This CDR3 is CASFAGGTDTQYF. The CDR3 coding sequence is TGTGCCAGTTTTGCGGGGGGGACAGATACGCAGTATTTT.

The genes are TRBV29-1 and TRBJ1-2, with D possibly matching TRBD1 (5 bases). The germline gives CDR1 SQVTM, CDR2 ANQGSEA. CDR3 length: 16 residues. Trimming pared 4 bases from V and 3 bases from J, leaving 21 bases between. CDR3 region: CSVVLGGGGRHYGYTF. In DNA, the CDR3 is TGCAGCGTTGTTTTGGGGGGTGGAGGGCGGCACTATGGCTACACCTTC.

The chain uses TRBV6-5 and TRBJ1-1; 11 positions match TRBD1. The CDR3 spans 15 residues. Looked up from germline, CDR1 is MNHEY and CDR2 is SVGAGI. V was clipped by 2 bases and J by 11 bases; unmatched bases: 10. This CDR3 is CASSYGGQGAKRAFF. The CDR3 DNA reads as TGTGCCAGCAGTTACGGTGGACAGGGGGCTAAACGGGCTTTCTTT.

The CDR3 bases are TGTGCCAGCAGGAGCGACTACGGGGTAGCTGGAAACACCATATATTTT. It encodes CASRSDYGVAGNTIYF. This sequence joins TRBV2 and TRBJ1-3, with unresolved D. Per the germline V gene, CDR1 is SNHLY and CDR2 is FYNNEI. V was pared by 6 bases and J by 2 bases, with 17 bases between. CDR3 length: 16 amino acids. Variable domain in full (rest from reference TRBV2 and TRBJ1-3): EPEVTQTPSHQVTQMGQEVILRCVPISNHLYFYWYRQILGQKVEFLVSFYNNEISEKSEIFDDQFSVERPDGSNFTLKIRSTKLEDSAMYFCASRSDYGVAGNTIYFGEGSWLTVV.

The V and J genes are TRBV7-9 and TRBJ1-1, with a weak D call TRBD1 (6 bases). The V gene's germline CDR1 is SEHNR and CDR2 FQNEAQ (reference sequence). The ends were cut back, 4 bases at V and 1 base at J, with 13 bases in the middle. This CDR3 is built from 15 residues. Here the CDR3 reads CASSSRQVTNTEAFF. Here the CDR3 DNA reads TGTGCCAGCAGCTCCCGACAGGTAACGAACACTGAAGCTTTCTTT.

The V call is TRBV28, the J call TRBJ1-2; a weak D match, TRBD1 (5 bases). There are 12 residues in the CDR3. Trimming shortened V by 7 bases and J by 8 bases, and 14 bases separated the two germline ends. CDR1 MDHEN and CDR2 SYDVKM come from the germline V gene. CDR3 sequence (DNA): TGTGCCAGCAATGGCTCTCCAGGGGGCTACACCTTC. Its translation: CASNGSPGGYTF.

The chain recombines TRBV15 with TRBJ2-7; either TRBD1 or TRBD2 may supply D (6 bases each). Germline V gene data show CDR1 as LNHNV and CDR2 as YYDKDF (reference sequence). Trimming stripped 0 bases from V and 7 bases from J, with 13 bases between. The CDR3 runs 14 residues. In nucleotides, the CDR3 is TGTGCCACCAGCAGAGATCGGCGAGGGGGGGAGCAGTACGTC. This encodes CATSRDRRGGEQYV.

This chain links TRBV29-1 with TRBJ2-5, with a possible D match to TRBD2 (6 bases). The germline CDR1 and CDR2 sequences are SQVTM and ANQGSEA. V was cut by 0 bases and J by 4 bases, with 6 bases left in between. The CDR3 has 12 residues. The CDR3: CSVEEGGETQYF. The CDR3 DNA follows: TGCAGCGTTGAAGAGGGAGGAGAGACCCAGTACTTC. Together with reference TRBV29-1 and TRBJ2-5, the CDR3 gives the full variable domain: SAVISQKPSRDICQRGTSLTIQCQVDSQVTMMFWYRQQPGQSLTLIATANQGSEATYESGFVIDKFPISRPNLTFSTLTVSNMSPEDSSIYLCSVEEGGETQYFGPGTRLLVL.